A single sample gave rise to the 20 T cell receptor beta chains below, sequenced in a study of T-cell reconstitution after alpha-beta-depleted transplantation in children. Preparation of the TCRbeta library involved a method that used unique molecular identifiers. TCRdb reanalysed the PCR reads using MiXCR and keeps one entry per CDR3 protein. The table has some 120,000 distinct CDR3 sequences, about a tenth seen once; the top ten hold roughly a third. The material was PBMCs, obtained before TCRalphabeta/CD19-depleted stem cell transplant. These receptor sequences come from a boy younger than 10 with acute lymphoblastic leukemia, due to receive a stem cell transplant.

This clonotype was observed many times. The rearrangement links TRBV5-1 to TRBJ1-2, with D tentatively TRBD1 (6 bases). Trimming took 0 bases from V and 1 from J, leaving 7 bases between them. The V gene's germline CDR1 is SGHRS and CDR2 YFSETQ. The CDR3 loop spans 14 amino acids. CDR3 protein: CASSLEQGNYGYTF. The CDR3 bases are TGCGCCAGCAGCTTGGAACAGGGTAACTATGGCTACACCTTC. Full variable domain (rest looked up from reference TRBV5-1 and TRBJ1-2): KAGVTQTPRYLIKTRGQQVTLSCSPISGHRSVSWYQQTPGQGLQFLFEYFSETQRNKGNFPGRFSGRQFSNSRSEMNVSTLELGDSALYLCASSLEQGNYGYTFGSGTRLTVV.

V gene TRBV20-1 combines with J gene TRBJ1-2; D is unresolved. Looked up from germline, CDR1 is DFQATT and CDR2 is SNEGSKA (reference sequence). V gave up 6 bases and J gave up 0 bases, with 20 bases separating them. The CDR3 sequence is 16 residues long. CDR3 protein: CSADRADAKANYGYTF. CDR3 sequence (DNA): TGCAGTGCCGACCGAGCGGACGCAAAAGCTAACTATGGCTACACCTTC.

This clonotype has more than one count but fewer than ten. CDR3 in DNA: TGTGCCACCAGCTCATCACGGGGGACAGGGTGGGCAGATACGCAGTATTTT. It is translated as CATSSSRGTGWADTQYF. V usage is TRBV15 and J usage is TRBJ2-3; 9 bases line up with TRBD1. This CDR3 is built from 17 residues. The J segment lost 4 bases and the V segment lost 5 bases, leaving 13 bases of the junction unmatched. CDR1 and CDR2 (germline): LNHNV, YYDKDF (reference sequence).

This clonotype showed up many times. The CDR3 loop is CASSQEDGGGRPQHF. Written as DNA, the CDR3 is TGTGCCAGCAGCCAAGAAGACGGGGGCGGGAGGCCCCAGCATTTT. The chain has TRBV4-2 and TRBJ1-5; D might be TRBD1 (6 bases). V lost 0 bases, J lost 9 bases, and 15 bases lay in between. The CDR3 has 15 amino acids. CDR1 and CDR2 (germline): LGHNA, YNFKEQ.

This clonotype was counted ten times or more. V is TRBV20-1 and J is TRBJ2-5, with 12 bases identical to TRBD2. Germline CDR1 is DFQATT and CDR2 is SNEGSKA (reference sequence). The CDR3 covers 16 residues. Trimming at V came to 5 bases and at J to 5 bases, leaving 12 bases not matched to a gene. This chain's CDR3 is CSAEDSSGRADETQYF. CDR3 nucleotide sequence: TGCAGTGCTGAAGACTCTAGCGGGAGGGCCGACGAGACCCAGTACTTC.

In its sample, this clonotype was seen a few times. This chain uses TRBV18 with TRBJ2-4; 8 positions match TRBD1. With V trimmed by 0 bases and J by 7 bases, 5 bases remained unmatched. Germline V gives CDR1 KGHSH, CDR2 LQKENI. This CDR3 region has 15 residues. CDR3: CASSPPTGGSNIQYF. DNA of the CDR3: TGTGCCAGCTCACCACCCACAGGGGGGAGCAACATTCAGTACTTC.

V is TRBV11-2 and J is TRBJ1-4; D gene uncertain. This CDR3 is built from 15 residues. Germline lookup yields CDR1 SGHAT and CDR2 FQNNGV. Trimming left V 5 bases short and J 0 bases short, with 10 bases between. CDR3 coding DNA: TGTGCCAGCAGCCCCTCTGTCGCAACTAATGAAAAACTGTTTTTT. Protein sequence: CASSPSVATNEKLFF.

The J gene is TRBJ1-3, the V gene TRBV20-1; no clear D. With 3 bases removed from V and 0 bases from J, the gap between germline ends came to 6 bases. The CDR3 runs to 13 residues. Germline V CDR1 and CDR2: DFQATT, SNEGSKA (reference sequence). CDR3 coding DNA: TGCAGTGCTAGTCAGAACTCTGGAAACACCATATATTTT. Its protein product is CSASQNSGNTIYF.

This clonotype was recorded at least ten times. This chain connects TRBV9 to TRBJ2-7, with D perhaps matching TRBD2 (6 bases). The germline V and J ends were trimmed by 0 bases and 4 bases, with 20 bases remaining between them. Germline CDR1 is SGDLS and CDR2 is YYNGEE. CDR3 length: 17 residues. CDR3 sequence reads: CASSVASSGIGGYEQYF. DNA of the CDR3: TGTGCCAGCAGCGTAGCATCCTCGGGAATAGGAGGGTACGAGCAGTACTTC.

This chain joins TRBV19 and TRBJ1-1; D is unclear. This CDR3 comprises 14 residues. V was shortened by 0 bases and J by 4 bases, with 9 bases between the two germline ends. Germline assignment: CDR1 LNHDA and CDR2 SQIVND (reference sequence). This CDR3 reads CASSIEARPTEAFF. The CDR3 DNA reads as TGTGCCAGTAGTATAGAGGCCAGACCCACTGAAGCTTTCTTT.

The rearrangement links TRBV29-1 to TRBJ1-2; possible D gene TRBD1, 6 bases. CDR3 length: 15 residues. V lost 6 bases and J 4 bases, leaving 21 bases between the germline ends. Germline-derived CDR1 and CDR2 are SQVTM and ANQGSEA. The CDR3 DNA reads TGCAGCGTCACCTTTGGGGGGGGCGAGGGCTATGGCTACACCTTC. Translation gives CSVTFGGGEGYGYTF.

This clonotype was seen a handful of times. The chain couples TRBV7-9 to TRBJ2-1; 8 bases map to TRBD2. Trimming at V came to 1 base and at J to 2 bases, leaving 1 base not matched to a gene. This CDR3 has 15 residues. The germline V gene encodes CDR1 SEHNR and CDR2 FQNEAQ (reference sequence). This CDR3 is CASSLVAGTYNEQFF. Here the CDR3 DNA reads TGTGCCAGCAGCTTAGTAGCGGGAACCTACAATGAGCAGTTCTTC.

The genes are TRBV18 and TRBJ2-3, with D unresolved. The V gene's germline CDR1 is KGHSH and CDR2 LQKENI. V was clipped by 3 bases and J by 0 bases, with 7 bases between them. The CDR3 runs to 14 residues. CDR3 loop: CASSPNYSTDTQYF. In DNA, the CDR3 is TGTGCCAGCTCACCGAACTATAGCACAGATACGCAGTATTTT.

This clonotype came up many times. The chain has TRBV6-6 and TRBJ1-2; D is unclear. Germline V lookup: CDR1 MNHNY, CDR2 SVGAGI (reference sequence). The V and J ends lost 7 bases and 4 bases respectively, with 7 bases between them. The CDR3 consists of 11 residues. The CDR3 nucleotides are TGTGCCAGCATGGATCTCTATGGCTACACCTTC. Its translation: CASMDLYGYTF.

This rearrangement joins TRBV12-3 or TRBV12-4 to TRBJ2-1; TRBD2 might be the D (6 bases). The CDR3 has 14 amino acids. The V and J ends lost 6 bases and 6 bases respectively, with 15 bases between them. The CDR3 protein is CASSRDSLANEQFF. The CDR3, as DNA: TGTGCCAGCAGCCGGGACTCCCTAGCCAATGAGCAGTTCTTC.

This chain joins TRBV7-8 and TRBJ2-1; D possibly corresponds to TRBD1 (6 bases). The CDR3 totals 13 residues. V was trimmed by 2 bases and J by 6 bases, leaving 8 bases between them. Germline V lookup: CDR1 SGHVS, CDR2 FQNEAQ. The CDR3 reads CASSLWDINEQFF. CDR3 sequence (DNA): TGTGCCAGCAGCTTATGGGACATCAATGAGCAGTTCTTC.

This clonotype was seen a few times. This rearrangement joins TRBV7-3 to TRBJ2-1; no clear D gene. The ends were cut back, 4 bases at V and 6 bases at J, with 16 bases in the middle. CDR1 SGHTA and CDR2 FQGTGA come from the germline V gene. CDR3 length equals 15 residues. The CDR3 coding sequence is TGTGCCAGCAGCTCCACTCCGCTAATTTCCAATGAGCAGTTCTTC. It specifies CASSSTPLISNEQFF.

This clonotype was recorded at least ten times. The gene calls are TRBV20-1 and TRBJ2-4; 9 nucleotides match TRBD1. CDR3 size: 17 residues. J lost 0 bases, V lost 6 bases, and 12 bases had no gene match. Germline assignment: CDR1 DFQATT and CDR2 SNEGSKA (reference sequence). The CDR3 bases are TGCAGTGCAAAACAGGGGGCGGTTTCCGTAGCCAAAAACATTCAGTACTTC. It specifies CSAKQGAVSVAKNIQYF.

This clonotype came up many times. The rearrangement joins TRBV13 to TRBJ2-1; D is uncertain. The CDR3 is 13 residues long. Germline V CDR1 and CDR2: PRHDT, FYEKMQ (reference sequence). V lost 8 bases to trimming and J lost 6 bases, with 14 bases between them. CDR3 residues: CASEFTGTNEQFF. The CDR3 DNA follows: TGTGCCAGCGAATTCACTGGAACCAATGAGCAGTTCTTC.

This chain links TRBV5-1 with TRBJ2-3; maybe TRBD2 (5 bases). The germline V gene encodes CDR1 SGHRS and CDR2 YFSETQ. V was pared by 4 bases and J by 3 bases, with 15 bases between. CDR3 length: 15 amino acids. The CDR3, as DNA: TGCGCCAGCAGCATAATGGGGAGCTGGACAGATACGCAGTATTTT. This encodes CASSIMGSWTDTQYF. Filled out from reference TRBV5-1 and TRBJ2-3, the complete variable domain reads KAGVTQTPRYLIKTRGQQVTLSCSPISGHRSVSWYQQTPGQGLQFLFEYFSETQRNKGNFPGRFSGRQFSNSRSEMNVSTLELGDSALYLCASSIMGSWTDTQYFGPGTRLTVL.